A single sample gave rise to the 19 T cell receptor beta chains below, sequenced in a study of prognosis after radiotherapy for stage I lung cancer. Genomic DNA served as the source from which two-round multiplex PCR generated TCR beta CDR3 amplicons. Primers specific to each TRBV and TRBJ gene drove first-round PCR. TCRdb called the multiplex PCR reads again in MiXCR, with one record for every CDR3 protein. The sample lists tens of thousands of distinct CDR3 sequences, approximately 42% occurring once. This specimen was PBMCs, taken before or after stereotactic body radiation therapy (not recorded which). Receptors originate from a donor aged 50 or older with non-small cell lung cancer.

Points on this clonotype: One end of the junction varies from germline; a read error may be responsible. The rearrangement uses TRBV24-1 and TRBJ2-1; the match to TRBD1 covers 7 bases. This CDR3 comprises 13 residues. Germline V gene sequence: CDR1 KGHDR, CDR2 SFDVKD. CDR3 bases: TGTGCCACATCAGACAGGGATGCCTACGAGCAATTCTTC. This encodes CATSDRDAYEQFF.

This clonotype was found once. The V call is TRBV27, the J call TRBJ2-1, with a possible D match to TRBD1 (5 bases). With 4 bases removed from V and 0 bases from J, the gap between germline ends came to 16 bases. Looked up from germline, CDR1 is MNHEY and CDR2 is SMNVEV (reference sequence). CDR3 length: 17 residues. The CDR3 DNA reads TGTGCCAGCAGTTCTACCAGACAGTTGAGCTCCTACAATGAGCAGTTCTTC. It is translated as CASSSTRQLSSYNEQFF.

This clonotype was detected many times. The rearrangement links TRBV11-3 to TRBJ1-2; perhaps TRBD1 as D (5 bases). Per germline, CDR1 SGHNT and CDR2 YENEEA. Deletions cut 5 bases from V and 3 bases from J, with 10 bases between. The CDR3 is 13 amino acids. The CDR3 protein is CASSPTGDYGYTF. The CDR3 DNA reads TGTGCCAGCAGCCCTACGGGGGACTATGGCTACACCTTC. The whole variable domain, remainder taken from reference TRBV11-3 and TRBJ1-2, is EAGVVQSPRYKIIEKKQPVAFWCNPISGHNTLYWYLQNLGQGPELLIRYENEEAVDDSQLPKDRFSAERLKGVDSTLKIQPAELGDSAVYLCASSPTGDYGYTFGSGTRLTVV.

Note on this clonotype: One end of the junction does not line up with germline, which may come from a read error. The rearrangement joins TRBV7-9 to TRBJ1-1, with D uncertain. CDR1 is SEHNR and CDR2 is FQNEAQ in the germline V gene (reference sequence). CDR3 length: 13 amino acids. In DNA, the CDR3 is TGTGCCAGCAGATTAGGGCCGAACATTGAAGCTTTCTTT. The encoded protein is CASRLGPNIEAFF. The whole variable domain, remainder taken from reference TRBV7-9 and TRBJ1-1, is DTGVSQNPRHKITKRGQNVTFRCDPISEHNRLYWYRQTLGQGPEFLTYFQNEAQLEKSRLLSDRFSAERPKGSFSTLEIQRTEQGDSAMYLCASRLGPNIEAFFGQGTRLTVV.

This clonotype was picked up many times. The chain employs TRBV5-1 and TRBJ1-3; tentatively, D is TRBD1 (5 bases). The CDR3 spans 16 residues. The germline gives CDR1 SGHRS, CDR2 YFSETQ. The V end was cut by 0 bases, the J end by 7 bases, with 17 bases between. The CDR3: CASSLGGTVARNTIYF. DNA of the CDR3: TGCGCCAGCAGCTTGGGAGGGACGGTGGCCCGGAACACCATATATTTT.

This clonotype occurred many times. This rearrangement joins TRBV19 to TRBJ2-5; possible D gene TRBD2, 7 bases. Germline V lookup: CDR1 LNHDA, CDR2 SQIVND (reference sequence). V lost 7 bases and J lost 3, with 18 bases in between. The CDR3 is 15 residues long. The CDR3 region is CASKRSRGGEETQYF. Here the CDR3 DNA reads TGTGCCAGTAAGAGGAGTAGGGGGGGAGAAGAGACCCAGTACTTC.

This clonotype was recorded at least ten times. This chain links TRBV5-1 with TRBJ1-1; D gene uncertain. Trimming left V 1 base short and J 0 bases short, with 7 bases between. CDR1 and CDR2 from the germline V gene are SGHRS and YFSETQ. The CDR3 loop spans 14 amino acids. The CDR3: CASSLQTMNTEAFF. Written as DNA, the CDR3 is TGCGCCAGCAGCTTGCAGACTATGAACACTGAAGCTTTCTTT. The whole variable domain, remainder taken from reference TRBV5-1 and TRBJ1-1, is KAGVTQTPRYLIKTRGQQVTLSCSPISGHRSVSWYQQTPGQGLQFLFEYFSETQRNKGNFPGRFSGRQFSNSRSEMNVSTLELGDSALYLCASSLQTMNTEAFFGQGTRLTVV.

There are many counts of this clonotype. The genes are TRBV14 and TRBJ2-1; 12 bases are a match to TRBD2. V lost 1 base, J lost 0 bases, and 7 bases stayed unmatched. This CDR3 contains 19 residues. Germline loops: CDR1 SGHDN, CDR2 FVKESK. The CDR3 sequence: CASSQVWETSGSSYNEQFF. The CDR3 DNA is TGTGCCAGCAGCCAAGTTTGGGAGACTAGCGGGAGCTCCTACAATGAGCAGTTCTTC.

This clonotype was counted a few times. CDR3: CASSSDSIVSGSAGELFF. The CDR3 DNA reads TGTGCCAGCAGTTCCGATTCGATCGTTAGCGGAAGTGCCGGGGAGCTGTTTTTT. The rearrangement joins TRBV27 to TRBJ2-2; the D gene is possibly TRBD2 (6 bases). The CDR3 loop spans 18 amino acids. Trimming removed 4 bases at V and 6 bases at J, with 24 bases between. Germline assignment: CDR1 MNHEY and CDR2 SMNVEV (reference sequence).

J is TRBJ2-2 and V is TRBV2, with TRBD2 matching over 9 bases. J lost 4 bases, V lost 7 bases, and 7 bases had no gene match. The CDR3 consists of 15 residues. Germline V gene sequence: CDR1 SNHLY, CDR2 FYNNEI. This CDR3 is CASNIAGAATGELFF. DNA for the CDR3: TGTGCCAGCAATATAGCGGGAGCCGCCACCGGGGAGCTGTTTTTT.

This chain uses TRBV30 with TRBJ2-3; D tentatively reads TRBD1 or TRBD2 (5 bases each). CDR1 is GTSNPN, CDR2 SVGIG, per germline (reference sequence). This CDR3 comprises 14 residues. Deletions cut 1 base from V and 3 bases from J, with 11 bases between. In DNA form, the CDR3 reads TGTGCCTGGAGTGGAGGGGCTATGACAGATACGCAGTATTTT. Protein sequence: CAWSGGAMTDTQYF.

This clonotype was observed many times. V gene TRBV27 combines with J gene TRBJ2-7; D tentatively reads TRBD1 or TRBD2 (5 bases each). V lost 6 bases to trimming and J lost 2 bases, with 17 bases between them. The CDR3 runs 15 residues. In germline, CDR1 is MNHEY, CDR2 SMNVEV (reference sequence). The CDR3 coding sequence is TGTGCCAGCAGCCCGATCTCTGAGGGACCCTACGAGCAGTACTTC. Translated, it gives CASSPISEGPYEQYF.

At least ten counts were recorded for this clonotype. The chain joins TRBV28 to TRBJ1-4, with no clear D. CDR3 length equals 13 residues. Germline CDR1 and CDR2: MDHEN and SYDVKM. Trimming took off 5 bases at V and 0 bases at J, with 4 bases between the two ends. This CDR3 reads CASSPSTNEKLFF. CDR3 in DNA: TGTGCCAGCAGTCCCTCAACTAATGAAAAACTGTTTTTT.

This clonotype was counted many times. The chain recombines TRBV19 with TRBJ1-2, with D possibly TRBD1 on 5 matching bases. V dropped 7 bases and J dropped 5 bases, with 17 bases sitting between them. There are 14 residues in the CDR3. Per the germline V gene, CDR1 is LNHDA and CDR2 is SQIVND (reference sequence). CDR3 bases: TGTGCCAGTACCTTAGACAGCCGGAGGTATGGCTACACCTTC. Protein sequence: CASTLDSRRYGYTF.

The gene calls are TRBV6-4 and TRBJ1-1; unclear D gene. This CDR3 has 13 amino acids. V lost 8 bases to trimming and J lost 3 bases, with 13 bases between them. Germline assignment: CDR1 MRHNA and CDR2 SNTAGT. CDR3 residues: CASVGIKDTEAFF. The CDR3 DNA reads TGTGCCAGCGTAGGAATTAAGGACACTGAAGCTTTCTTT.

The chain has TRBV7-9 and TRBJ1-2; D unresolved. Germline V gives CDR1 SEHNR, CDR2 FQNEAQ (reference sequence). Trimming cost V 1 base and J 6 bases, with 9 bases left between them. The CDR3 has 13 residues. CDR3 sequence reads: CASSLGTSDGYTF. Written as DNA, the CDR3 is TGTGCCAGCAGCTTAGGGACTTCTGATGGCTACACCTTC.

This clonotype occurred many times. The V call is TRBV25-1, the J call TRBJ2-2; no clear D gene. CDR1 is MGHDK, CDR2 SYGVNS, per germline. V shed 3 bases and J shed 5 bases, with 10 bases lying between them. The CDR3 has 14 amino acids. The CDR3: CASSDRLITGELFF. The DNA of the CDR3 is TGTGCCAGCAGTGATCGACTCATAACCGGGGAGCTGTTTTTT. The full variable domain, with the rest looked up from reference TRBV25-1 and TRBJ2-2, is EADIYQTPRYLVIGTGKKITLECSQTMGHDKMYWYQQDPGMELHLIHYSYGVNSTEKGDLSSESTVSRIRTEHFPLTLESARPSHTSQYLCASSDRLITGELFFGEGSRLTVL.

In this sample, this clonotype is medium-sized. The chain carries TRBV30 and TRBJ2-3; D is uncertain. Trimming removed 2 bases at V and 2 bases at J, with 11 bases between. Germline CDR1 GTSNPN, CDR2 SVGIG (reference sequence). The CDR3 extends over 14 amino acids. This CDR3 is CAWSTQLNTDTQYF. The CDR3, as DNA: TGTGCCTGGAGTACCCAGCTCAACACAGATACGCAGTATTTT.

Notes on this clonotype: The junction departs from germline at one end; a sequencing error may be responsible. V gene TRBV28 combines with J gene TRBJ1-2; possibly TRBD1 for D (6 bases). This CDR3 is built from 14 residues. Germline-derived CDR1 and CDR2 are MDHEN and SYDVKM. The CDR3 loop is CASSSGHWIYGCTF. The CDR3 nucleotides read TGTGCCAGCAGTTCGGGACACTGGATCTATGGCTGCACCTTC.